Following are 22 T cell receptor beta chains from one sample sequenced in a study of beta chain features in type 1 diabetes. Reverse transcribing all isolated RNA meant expressed TCRB transcripts were sequenced. Sequenced by immunoSEQ multiplex PCR; TCRdb stores in-frame clones only, minus some. The top ten clones hold more than 0.1% of a sample with 600,000 or so clones, 9.5% to 15% of them seen once. Findings and caveats of the study: Type 1 diabetes patients had TCRB CDR3s that were shorter (moderately but significantly so) in all four CD4+ subsets.

These receptors' antigens are unknown. The sample comprised naive CD4+ T cells from blood. These receptors were collected from a man aged 25-45 years with type 1 diabetes.

This clone was seen a few times. CDR3 residues: CASSPGQGYNYGYTF. The CDR3 coding sequence is TGTGCCAGCAGTCCCGGACAGGGTTATAACTATGGCTACACCTTC. The V and J genes are TRBV28 and TRBJ1-2, with 8 bases that match TRBD1. Germline assignment: CDR1 MDHEN and CDR2 SYDVKM. With 5 bases clipped from V and 1 base from J, the junction kept 6 bases outside the gene matches. The CDR3 extends over 15 amino acids.

The J gene is TRBJ2-1, the V gene TRBV9; D ambiguous. From germline, CDR1 is SGDLS and CDR2 YYNGEE. V gave up 4 bases and J gave up 4 bases, with 6 bases separating them. The CDR3 length is 12 residues. CDR3 protein: CASSLLYNEQFF. CDR3 bases: TGTGCCAGCAGCTTACTTTACAATGAGCAGTTCTTC. The variable domain in full, completed from reference TRBV9 and TRBJ2-1, reads DSGVTQTPKHLITATGQRVTLRCSPRSGDLSVYWYQQSLDQGLQFLIQYYNGEERAKGNILERFSAQQFPDLHSELNLSSLELGDSALYFCASSLLYNEQFFGPGTRLTVL.

Remarks on this clone: Other DNA sequences in this sample translate to the same CDR3. The gene calls are TRBV5-6 and TRBJ1-4; 9 nucleotides agree with TRBD1. The CDR3 has 14 residues. V gave up 4 bases and J gave up 7 bases; unmatched junction bases: 5. The germline V gene has CDR1 SGHDT and CDR2 YYEEEE. The CDR3: CASSPGQGGEKLFF. As DNA, the CDR3 is TGTGCCAGCAGCCCGGGACAGGGAGGTGAAAAACTGTTTTTT. The full variable domain, its missing parts supplied by reference TRBV5-6 and TRBJ1-4, is DAGVTQSPTHLIKTRGQQVTLRCSPKSGHDTVSWYQQALGQGPQFIFQYYEEEERQRGNFPDRFSGHQFPNYSSELNVNALLLGDSALYLCASSPGQGGEKLFFGSGTQLSVL.

In this sample, this clone turned up a few times. The junction shows a germline mismatch at one end, possibly a read error. This rearrangement joins TRBV6-1 to TRBJ1-1; 7 bases match TRBD1. Germline CDR1 and CDR2: MNHNS and SASEGT. The CDR3 is 11 amino acids. The CDR3 region is CASSDRAEAFF. CDR3 sequence (DNA): TGTGCCAGCTCAGACAGGGCTGAGGCTTTCTTT.

This clone has just a few counts. The chain uses TRBV11-2 and TRBJ1-5, with 7 bases fitting TRBD1. Germline-derived CDR1 and CDR2 are SGHAT and FQNNGV. J gave up 4 bases and V 5 bases, and 14 bases lay outside the gene matches. The CDR3 is 17 amino acids. CDR3 protein: CASSPNYRQGSNQPQHF. The CDR3 nucleotides are TGTGCCAGCAGCCCCAATTATCGACAGGGCTCTAATCAGCCCCAGCATTTT.

The CDR3 spells CASSPSRGGFYGYTF. In DNA, the CDR3 is TGCGCCAGCAGCCCGAGCCGCGGGGGGTTTTATGGCTACACCTTC. V is TRBV4-3 and J is TRBJ1-2, with D possibly TRBD1 on 5 matching bases. CDR1 is LGHNA, CDR2 YSLEER, per germline. V was trimmed by 4 bases and J by 5 bases, leaving 17 bases between them. CDR3 length equals 15 residues.

The rearrangement uses TRBV7-2 and TRBJ1-2; D might be TRBD1 (5 bases). CDR1 and CDR2 from the germline V gene are SGHTA and FQGNSA. The CDR3 is made up of 16 amino acids. V lost 1 base, J lost 4 bases, and 16 bases lay in between. In DNA, the CDR3 is TGTGCCAGCAGCTTAGTGGGGGTGGGCCAGCCCTATGGCTACACCTTC. Protein product: CASSLVGVGQPYGYTF.

The chain combines TRBV18 with TRBJ1-3; tentatively, D is TRBD1 (5 bases). CDR1 is KGHSH, CDR2 LQKENI, per germline. The CDR3 extends over 16 amino acids. Trimming took off 2 bases at V and 2 bases at J, with 13 bases between the two ends. The chain's CDR3 is CASSPFAGRPGNTIYF. The CDR3 DNA follows: TGTGCCAGCTCACCATTCGCAGGGCGGCCTGGAAACACCATATATTTT.

This clone was seen a few times. This chain connects TRBV7-9 to TRBJ2-4; 10 bases are a match to TRBD1. The CDR3 is made up of 17 amino acids. Trimming at V came to 5 bases and at J to 4 bases, leaving 11 bases not matched to a gene. Germline CDR1 reads SEHNR; CDR2 reads FQNEAQ (reference sequence). The CDR3 DNA follows: TGTGCCAGCAGCATAAGGATAGACAGGGGGCCGAAAAACATTCAGTACTTC. Translation gives CASSIRIDRGPKNIQYF.

A few counts support this clone. The CDR3 spells CASSPLGDSNQPQHF. In nucleotides, the CDR3 is TGTGCCAGCAGCCCCTTGGGCGACTCGAATCAGCCCCAGCATTTT. This chain joins TRBV7-9 and TRBJ1-5; no definite D call. V shed 5 bases and J shed 4 bases, with 15 bases lying between them. The CDR3 sequence is 15 residues long. Germline V gives CDR1 SEHNR, CDR2 FQNEAQ (reference sequence). The whole variable domain, filled in from reference TRBV7-9 and TRBJ1-5, reads DTGVSQNPRHKITKRGQNVTFRCDPISEHNRLYWYRQTLGQGPEFLTYFQNEAQLEKSRLLSDRFSAERPKGSFSTLEIQRTEQGDSAMYLCASSPLGDSNQPQHFGDGTRLSIL.

This sequence joins TRBV2 and TRBJ2-5; 8 nucleotides align to TRBD1. The CDR3 has 15 residues. Germline CDR1 and CDR2: SNHLY and FYNNEI. V trimming: 4 bases; J trimming: 7 bases; junction bases outside the gene matches: 11. DNA of the CDR3: TGTGCCAGCAGTGGGCAGGGGGCTGGCGTTCGGACCCAGTACTTC. Its translation is CASSGQGAGVRTQYF.

This chain connects TRBV5-4 to TRBJ1-6; the D is unclear. This CDR3 comprises 14 residues. Germline V gene lookup returns CDR1 SGHNT and CDR2 YYREEE (reference sequence). The V gene lost 1 base and the J gene lost 9 bases, with 11 bases spanning the gap. CDR3 in DNA: TGTGCCAGCAGCTTGAGGCAGCGCGCTTCACCCCTCCACTTT. Protein: CASSLRQRASPLHF.

A few counts support this clone. Other DNA variants within this sample encode the same CDR3. The rearrangement uses TRBV7-9 and TRBJ1-1; 8 positions match TRBD1. The trim removed 3 bases at V and 1 base at J, leaving 1 base unmatched. The CDR3 is 14 residues long. The germline V gene encodes CDR1 SEHNR and CDR2 FQNEAQ (reference sequence). Here the CDR3 DNA reads TGTGCCAGCAGCTTGGGACAGGCGAACACTGAAGCTTTCTTT. Amino acids: CASSLGQANTEAFF.

This chain links TRBV9 with TRBJ1-5; D is undetermined. Germline loops: CDR1 SGDLS, CDR2 YYNGEE. The CDR3 contains 14 residues. V dropped 0 bases and J dropped 6 bases, with 10 bases sitting between them. CDR3 in DNA: TGTGCCAGCAGCGTAGGGCCGGGAAGTCAGCCCCAGCATTTT. It yields the protein CASSVGPGSQPQHF.

The V and J genes are TRBV9 and TRBJ2-2, with a tentative D call TRBD1 (6 bases). V dropped 0 bases and J dropped 6 bases, with 21 bases sitting between them. Germline CDR1 and CDR2: SGDLS and YYNGEE. This CDR3 is built from 18 residues. CDR3 sequence: CASSVDPGSQGRAGELFF. In DNA, the CDR3 is TGTGCCAGCAGCGTAGATCCCGGATCGCAGGGGCGCGCCGGGGAGCTGTTTTTT.

About this clone itself: Relative to the germline gene, one junction end is altered; a read error may explain this. CDR3 loop: CASGSPGTQLNF. The CDR3 DNA follows: TGTGCTAGTGGTTCGCCCGGGACCCAGCTAAACTTC. This chain uses TRBV12-5 with TRBJ2-4; D may match TRBD1 or TRBD2 (5 bases each). The CDR3 has 12 amino acids. Germline V gene lookup returns CDR1 LGHNT and CDR2 FRNRAP.

This clone was counted only a few times. The rearrangement joins TRBV6-1 to TRBJ2-5, with 8 bases aligning to TRBD1. The V gene's germline CDR1 is MNHNS and CDR2 SASEGT. The junction had 7 bases not matched to a gene; V was cut back by 7 bases and J by 3 bases. This CDR3 spans 14 amino acids. In DNA, the CDR3 is TGTGCCAGCAATCTAGGACAGGGAGAAGAGACCCAGTACTTC. As protein: CASNLGQGEETQYF.

This clone was observed a handful of times. The same CDR3 also results from other DNA sequences found in this sample. This chain joins TRBV9 and TRBJ1-1; the match to TRBD1 covers 8 bases. CDR3 length: 14 amino acids. Germline-derived CDR1 and CDR2 are SGDLS and YYNGEE. V trimming: 5 bases; J trimming: 1 base; junction bases outside the gene matches: 4. The CDR3 region is CASSAGTGNTEAFF. The CDR3 nucleotides are TGTGCCAGCAGTGCCGGGACAGGGAACACTGAAGCTTTCTTT.

Only a few counts were recorded for this clone. The identical CDR3 is also encoded by other nucleotide sequences in the sample. This sequence joins TRBV27 and TRBJ1-2, with 8 bases fitting TRBD1. Germline V gives CDR1 MNHEY, CDR2 SMNVEV (reference sequence). With V trimmed by 6 bases and J by 4 bases, 7 bases remained unmatched. The CDR3 is 14 amino acids. The CDR3 region is CASSQGARGYGYTF. In DNA, the CDR3 is TGTGCCAGCAGCCAGGGGGCGCGGGGCTATGGCTACACCTTC.

The chain employs TRBV15 and TRBJ2-1; D uncertain. V was trimmed by 1 base and J by 5 bases, leaving 9 bases between them. The V gene's germline CDR1 is LNHNV and CDR2 YYDKDF (reference sequence). The CDR3 covers 14 residues. The CDR3 sequence: CATSRGEQNNEQFF. The CDR3 nucleotides read TGTGCCACCAGCAGAGGGGAACAGAACAATGAGCAGTTCTTC. The full variable domain, in which reference TRBV15 and TRBJ2-1 provide the parts outside the CDR3, is DAMVIQNPRYQVTQFGKPVTLSCSQTLNHNVMYWYQQKSSQAPKLLFHYYDKDFNNEADTPDNFQSRRPNTSFCFLDIRSPGLGDTAMYLCATSRGEQNNEQFFGPGTRLTVL.

This sequence joins TRBV7-8 and TRBJ2-1; perhaps TRBD2 as D (5 bases). The CDR3 runs 15 residues. Per the germline V gene, CDR1 is SGHVS and CDR2 is FQNEAQ. The V end was cut by 1 base, the J end by 3 bases, with 10 bases between. The CDR3 DNA follows: TGTGCCAGCAGCTTAGATCGGACTTTCTACAATGAGCAGTTCTTC. Its translation: CASSLDRTFYNEQFF.

This clone was found a few times. The chain has TRBV25-1 and TRBJ2-1; 8 bases match TRBD1. Trimming removed 2 bases from V and 5 bases from J; junction bases left unmatched: 5. CDR3 length: 15 residues. Germline CDR1 and CDR2: MGHDK and SYGVNS. In DNA, the CDR3 is TGTGCCAGCAGTGAACCCGGACAGGGCCACAATGAGCAGTTCTTC. Amino acids: CASSEPGQGHNEQFF.